This is a list of T cell receptor beta chains from one sample in a study of cytomegalovirus exposure and HLA in healthy donors. Assay: immunoSEQ multiplex PCR; the TCRdb copy retains only in-frame clones and omits some. Among 150,000 to 180,000 clones, 65% to 85% were seen once, and the ten largest hold approximately 2.6%. Input material: PBMCs. All receptors derive from a man between 18 and 29 years old in good health and CMV-seronegative. Both conserved end residues are part of each CDR3. A D gene is named only where the DNA matches it firmly. Clone size is given for some rows only: seen once, a few or many times, or a class if the clone is expanded.

cdr3_nt cdr3_aa j_call cdr3_length v_call d_call clone_size
TGTGCCAGCAGCCCGGGACTATCGGGTACGCAGTATTTT CASSPGLSGTQYF TRBJ2-3 13 TRBV7-9 TRBD2 -
TGCGCCAGCAGCTTGGGACTTCTTAATGAAAAACTGTTTTTT CASSLGLLNEKLFF TRBJ1-4 14 TRBV5-1 - -
TGTGCCACCGGGGGGGCGGGGACTCGCTATGGCTACACCTTC CATGGAGTRYGYTF TRBJ1-2 14 TRBV10-3 - -
TGTGCCAGAAGCTTGACAGGGGGCAAAGCCGGGGAGCTGTTTTTT CARSLTGGKAGELFF TRBJ2-2 15 TRBV5-3 TRBD1 -
TGTGCCAGCAGCTCCGGGGACAGGGAAAACTATGGCTACACCTTC CASSSGDRENYGYTF TRBJ1-2 15 TRBV7-9 TRBD1 -
TGCGCCAGCAGACAGGGACTAGACGGGGAGCTGTTTTTT CASRQGLDGELFF TRBJ2-2 13 TRBV5-1 TRBD2 -
TGCAGCGTTGACGCGGGACAGGGGGCCGCCTATGGCTACACCTTC CSVDAGQGAAYGYTF TRBJ1-2 15 TRBV29-1 TRBD1 -
TGCGCCAGCAGCCTCATAGGGACAGTGAACACCGGGGAGCTGTTTTTT CASSLIGTVNTGELFF TRBJ2-2 16 TRBV4-3 TRBD1 -
TGTGCCAGCAGTTTAGTTATGGGGACAGGGGCTTCACCCCTCCACTTT CASSLVMGTGASPLHF TRBJ1-6 16 TRBV28 TRBD1 -
TGTGCCAGCAAGGACAGTATGGCAGATACGCAGTATTTT CASKDSMADTQYF TRBJ2-3 13 TRBV5-4 - -
TGTGCCAGCAGCCGGGGACAGGGCGGGTATGGCTACACCTTC CASSRGQGGYGYTF TRBJ1-2 14 TRBV7-9 TRBD1 -
TGTGCCAGCAGCTTGTGGTACCGGGGTCGGTCCCAAGAGACCCAGTACTTC CASSLWYRGRSQETQYF TRBJ2-5 17 TRBV5-6 - -
TGCGCCAGCAGCTTGGAAGCGAGCGGGGGCTACGAGCAGTACTTC CASSLEASGGYEQYF TRBJ2-7 15 TRBV5-1 TRBD2 few
TGCGCCAGCAGCTTGGAATGGTCCGACGGGGCTTTCTTT CASSLEWSDGAFF TRBJ1-1 13 TRBV5-1 - once
TGTGCCAGCTCACCAGACACCTCCTACGAGCAGTACTTC CASSPDTSYEQYF TRBJ2-7 13 TRBV18 - -
TGTGCCAGCAGTCCCCAACAGATTGTATTCATAGACACCATATATTTT CASSPQQIVFIDTIYF TRBJ1-3 16 TRBV28 - -
TGTGCCAGCAGACCGGGACTAGCGACGGGGAACGAGACCCAGTACTTC CASRPGLATGNETQYF TRBJ2-5 16 TRBV6-4 TRBD2 -
TGTGCCAGCAGCCTAGTGGGGGGGTACGAGCAGTACTTC CASSLVGGYEQYF TRBJ2-7 13 TRBV14 TRBD2 few
TGTGCCAGCAGCTACCTACAGTGGACTGAAGCTTTCTTT CASSYLQWTEAFF TRBJ1-1 13 TRBV7-2 - -
TGTGCCAGCGCCCCGAGAATGGCAGGCTTAAATGAGCAGTTCTTC CASAPRMAGLNEQFF TRBJ2-1 15 TRBV5-5 - -
TGTGCCAGCAGTTACTCGAAGGCAGGGGGCAGGGAGACCCAGTACTTC CASSYSKAGGRETQYF TRBJ2-5 16 TRBV6-5 TRBD1 -
TGTGCCAGCAGCGGACAACTCAGGACGGTGGGCCTGGATGGCTACACCTTC CASSGQLRTVGLDGYTF TRBJ1-2 17 TRBV5-4 - -
TGTGCCAGCAGCCGCTCCGGGACAGGGTGGCCAGATACGCAGTATTTT CASSRSGTGWPDTQYF TRBJ2-3 16 TRBV4-2 TRBD1 -
TGCGCCAGCATCGAGGACCGGGGATTTACTAACTATGGCTACACCTTC CASIEDRGFTNYGYTF TRBJ1-2 16 TRBV10-2 - -
TGTGCCAGCAAGAGTCCGGCGGTAATGAACACTGAAGCTTTCTTT CASKSPAVMNTEAFF TRBJ1-1 15 TRBV2 - -
TGTGCCTGTTCCGGTAGCAATCAGCCCCAGCATTTT CACSGSNQPQHF TRBJ1-5 12 TRBV30 - -
TGTGCCAGCAGTGCGACGCGGGGGTACGGCTACACCTTC CASSATRGYGYTF TRBJ1-2 13 TRBV6-1 - -
TGTGCCAGCAGTTTAGTCGAGTCTAATTCACCCCTCCACTTT CASSLVESNSPLHF TRBJ1-6 14 TRBV28 - -
TGTGCCAGCAGCCAAGTGTCGAGGGGGACTGAAGCTTTCTTT CASSQVSRGTEAFF TRBJ1-1 14 TRBV14 - -
TGTGCCAGCAGTGAAGTGTCTAGCCAAGAGACCCGGTACTTC CASSEVSSQETRYF TRBJ2-5 14 TRBV2 - -
TGTGCCAGCAGCTTAGTAGCCTACGAGCAGTACTTC CASSLVAYEQYF TRBJ2-7 12 TRBV7-9 - few
TGTGCCAGCAGCTTTTTCTCCGGGGTACAAGAGACCCAGTACTTC CASSFFSGVQETQYF TRBJ2-5 15 TRBV7-2 - -
TGTGCCAGTAGTATAGATCTTGGCTGGGAAGCTTTCTTT CASSIDLGWEAFF TRBJ1-1 13 TRBV19 - -
TGTGCCTGGAGCCTAGGAAGGAGGGACAATCAGCCCCAGCATTTT CAWSLGRRDNQPQHF TRBJ1-5 15 TRBV30 - once
TGTGCCTGGAGTGTATTTGAGGACAGGTACTACGAGCAGTACTTC CAWSVFEDRYYEQYF TRBJ2-7 15 TRBV30 TRBD1 -
TGCGCCAGCAGCCAAGATTCGACAGCCAGTAACACCATATATTTT CASSQDSTASNTIYF TRBJ1-3 15 TRBV4-1 - few
TGTGCCAGCAGTTACGACAGGGGAGCGTATGGCTACACCTTC CASSYDRGAYGYTF TRBJ1-2 14 TRBV5-8 TRBD1 -
TGTGCCAGCAGTCAGGAGGGTGAAAACATTCAGTACTTC CASSQEGENIQYF TRBJ2-4 13 TRBV28 - -
TGTGCCAGCAGCTTAGCGCCAGGGAAGACTGAAGCTTTCTTT CASSLAPGKTEAFF TRBJ1-1 14 TRBV7-9 - -
TGTGCCAGCAGCCAAGACCCCGAGCAGGGGGTCCGATATGGCTACACCTTC CASSQDPEQGVRYGYTF TRBJ1-2 17 TRBV4-2 TRBD1 few
TGTGCCAGCAGCTTAGACGCGGGGGCCGGGACTGAAGCTTTCTTT CASSLDAGAGTEAFF TRBJ1-1 15 TRBV7-2 - once
TGTGCCAGCAGTTTTGGGAGAACAGATACGCAGTATTTT CASSFGRTDTQYF TRBJ2-3 13 TRBV27 - -
TGCGCCAGCAGCCAAGTTAGGGGGACAGTGTTCCCCGGGGTTCAGCCCCAGCATTTT CASSQVRGTVFPGVQPQHF TRBJ1-5 19 TRBV4-1 TRBD1 -
TGTGCCAGCAGCTCCGACAGGAAATCCTACGAGCAGTACTTC CASSSDRKSYEQYF TRBJ2-7 14 TRBV7-9 - -
TGTGCCAGCAGGGGCATAGCGGGGTCGACCCACAATGAGCAGTTCTTC CASRGIAGSTHNEQFF TRBJ2-1 16 TRBV7-6 TRBD2 -
TGCGCCAGCAACACGGGTAACACCGGGGAGCTGTTTTTT CASNTGNTGELFF TRBJ2-2 13 TRBV5-1 - -
TGCGCCAGCAGTAACTTAGCGGGGGAGTCCTACAATGAGCAGTTCTTC CASSNLAGESYNEQFF TRBJ2-1 16 TRBV10-1 TRBD2 -
TGTGCCAGCAGCTTTTCAGGGGTGAACACTGAAGCTTTCTTT CASSFSGVNTEAFF TRBJ1-1 14 TRBV11-2 - once
TGTGCCAGCAGCAAAGTTAGGACAGACCCCACTGAAGCTTTCTTT CASSKVRTDPTEAFF TRBJ1-1 15 TRBV21-1 - -
TGTGCCAGCAGGCCCACAGGGCTCGGCTACACCTTC CASRPTGLGYTF TRBJ1-2 12 TRBV28 - -
TGTGCCAGCAGTTTTCGGAGATCCAGTCTACACGATACGCAGTATTTT CASSFRRSSLHDTQYF TRBJ2-3 16 TRBV27 - -
TGTGCCAGCAGCTACCTTCCGGGACCCCGGGGAGGGAATGAGCAGTTCTTC CASSYLPGPRGGNEQFF TRBJ2-1 17 TRBV27 TRBD2 -
TGCAGCGCCCGGACAGGGGTTGATCAGCCCCAGCATTTT CSARTGVDQPQHF TRBJ1-5 13 TRBV29-1 TRBD1 -
TGTGCCAGCAGACTTACTAGCGTCCAAGAGACCCAGTACTTC CASRLTSVQETQYF TRBJ2-5 14 TRBV28 TRBD2 once
TGTGCCAGCAGTCCAGTAGGCCAGGGCCCTGTAGAAGCTTTCTTT CASSPVGQGPVEAFF TRBJ1-1 15 TRBV25-1 - -
TGTGCCAGCAGCTCGGGAGTTGGGACAGGGAGGTATGAGCAGTTCTTC CASSSGVGTGRYEQFF TRBJ2-1 16 TRBV11-1 TRBD1 -
TGTGCCAGAAGCTCGGTGAGGGACTCCGCATTCTACTATGGCTACACCTTC CARSSVRDSAFYYGYTF TRBJ1-2 17 TRBV5-3 - -